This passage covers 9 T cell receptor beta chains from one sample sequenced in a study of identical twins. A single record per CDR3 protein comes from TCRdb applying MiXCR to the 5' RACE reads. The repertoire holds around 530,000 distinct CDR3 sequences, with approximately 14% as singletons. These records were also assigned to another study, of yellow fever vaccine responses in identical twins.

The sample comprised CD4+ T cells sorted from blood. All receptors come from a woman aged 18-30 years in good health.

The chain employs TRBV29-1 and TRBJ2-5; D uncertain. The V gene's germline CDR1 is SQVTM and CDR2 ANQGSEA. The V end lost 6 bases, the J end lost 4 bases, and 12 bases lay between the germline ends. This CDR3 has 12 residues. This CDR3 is CSVGKGGETQYF. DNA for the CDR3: TGCAGCGTAGGCAAGGGTGGAGAGACCCAGTACTTC.

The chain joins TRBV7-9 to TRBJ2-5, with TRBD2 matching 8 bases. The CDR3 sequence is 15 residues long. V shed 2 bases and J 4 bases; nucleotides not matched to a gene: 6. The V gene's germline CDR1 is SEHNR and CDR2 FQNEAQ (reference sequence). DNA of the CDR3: TGTGCCAGCAGCTTACTACTAGCGGAAAGAGAGACCCAGTACTTC. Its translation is CASSLLLAERETQYF. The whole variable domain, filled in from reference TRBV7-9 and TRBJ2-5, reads DTGVSQNPRHKITKRGQNVTFRCDPISEHNRLYWYRQTLGQGPEFLTYFQNEAQLEKSRLLSDRFSAERPKGSFSTLEIQRTEQGDSAMYLCASSLLLAERETQYFGPGTRLLVL.

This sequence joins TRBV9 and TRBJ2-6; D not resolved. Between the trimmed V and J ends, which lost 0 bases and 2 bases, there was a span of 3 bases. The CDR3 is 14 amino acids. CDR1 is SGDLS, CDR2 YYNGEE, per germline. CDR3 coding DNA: TGTGCCAGCAGCGTAGCTGCTGGGGCCAACGTCCTGACTTTC. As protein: CASSVAAGANVLTF.

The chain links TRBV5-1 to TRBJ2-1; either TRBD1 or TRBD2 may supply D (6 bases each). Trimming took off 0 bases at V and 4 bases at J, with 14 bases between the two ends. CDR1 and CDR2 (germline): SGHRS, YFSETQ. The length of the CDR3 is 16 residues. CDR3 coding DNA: TGCGCCAGCAGCTTGGGGGGGGCCGGGGAGTACAATGAGCAGTTCTTC. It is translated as CASSLGGAGEYNEQFF.

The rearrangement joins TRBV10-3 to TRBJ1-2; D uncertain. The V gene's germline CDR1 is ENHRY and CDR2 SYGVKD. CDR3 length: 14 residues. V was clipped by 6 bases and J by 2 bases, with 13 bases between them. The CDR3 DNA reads TGTGCCATCAGCCACCAGACGGAGAACTATGGCTACACCTTC. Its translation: CAISHQTENYGYTF.

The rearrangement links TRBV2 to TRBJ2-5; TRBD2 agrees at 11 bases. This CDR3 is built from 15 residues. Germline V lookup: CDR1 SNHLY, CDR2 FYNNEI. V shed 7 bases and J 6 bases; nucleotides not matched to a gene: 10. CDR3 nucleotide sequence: TGTGCCAGCACCCCCCTTACTAGCGGGGGACAGACCCAGTACTTC. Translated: CASTPLTSGGQTQYF.

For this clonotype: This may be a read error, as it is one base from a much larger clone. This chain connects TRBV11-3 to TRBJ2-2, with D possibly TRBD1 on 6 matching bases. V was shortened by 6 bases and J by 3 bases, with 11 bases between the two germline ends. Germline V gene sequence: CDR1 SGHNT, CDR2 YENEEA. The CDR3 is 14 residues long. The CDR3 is CASSVTGYTGELFF. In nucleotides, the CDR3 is TGTGCCAGCAGTGTCACAGGGTACACCGGGGAGCTGTTTTTT.

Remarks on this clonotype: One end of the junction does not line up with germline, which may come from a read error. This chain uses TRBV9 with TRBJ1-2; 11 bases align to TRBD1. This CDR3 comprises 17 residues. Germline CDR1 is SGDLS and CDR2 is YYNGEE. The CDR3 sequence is CASSVGQGVCGNCGYTF. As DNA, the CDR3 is TGTGCCAGCAGCGTGGGACAGGGGGTTTGTGGTAACTGTGGCTACACCTTC.

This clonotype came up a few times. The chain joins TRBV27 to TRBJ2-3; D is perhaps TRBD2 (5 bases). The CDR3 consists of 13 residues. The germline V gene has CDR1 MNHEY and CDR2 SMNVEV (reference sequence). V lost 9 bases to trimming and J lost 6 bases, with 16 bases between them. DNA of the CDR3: TGTGCCAGTAATCGAGGGCCGGTTGATACGCAGTATTTT. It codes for CASNRGPVDTQYF.